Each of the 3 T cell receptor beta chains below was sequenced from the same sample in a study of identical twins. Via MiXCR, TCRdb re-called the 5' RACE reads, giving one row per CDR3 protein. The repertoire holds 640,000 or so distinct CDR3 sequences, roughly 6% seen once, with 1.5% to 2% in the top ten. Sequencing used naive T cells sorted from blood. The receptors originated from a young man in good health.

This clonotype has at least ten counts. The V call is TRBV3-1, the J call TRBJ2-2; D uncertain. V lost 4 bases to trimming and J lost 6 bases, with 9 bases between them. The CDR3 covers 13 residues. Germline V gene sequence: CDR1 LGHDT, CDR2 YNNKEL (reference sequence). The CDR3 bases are TGTGCCAGCAGCCCCCCGCTTTCCGGGGAGCTGTTTTTT. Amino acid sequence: CASSPPLSGELFF.

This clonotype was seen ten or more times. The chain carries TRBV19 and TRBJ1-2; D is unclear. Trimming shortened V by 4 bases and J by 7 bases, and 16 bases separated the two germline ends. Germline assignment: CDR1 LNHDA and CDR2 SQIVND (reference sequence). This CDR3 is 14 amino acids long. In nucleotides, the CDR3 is TGTGCCAGTAGTACTGGGATTTTCCCCTTTGGCTACACCTTC. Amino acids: CASSTGIFPFGYTF.

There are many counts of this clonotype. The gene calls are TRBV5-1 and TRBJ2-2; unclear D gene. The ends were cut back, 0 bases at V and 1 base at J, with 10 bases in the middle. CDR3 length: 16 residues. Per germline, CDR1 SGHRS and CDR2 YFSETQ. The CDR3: CASSLADGRNTGELFF. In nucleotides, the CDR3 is TGCGCCAGCAGCTTGGCCGATGGGCGGAACACCGGGGAGCTGTTTTTT.